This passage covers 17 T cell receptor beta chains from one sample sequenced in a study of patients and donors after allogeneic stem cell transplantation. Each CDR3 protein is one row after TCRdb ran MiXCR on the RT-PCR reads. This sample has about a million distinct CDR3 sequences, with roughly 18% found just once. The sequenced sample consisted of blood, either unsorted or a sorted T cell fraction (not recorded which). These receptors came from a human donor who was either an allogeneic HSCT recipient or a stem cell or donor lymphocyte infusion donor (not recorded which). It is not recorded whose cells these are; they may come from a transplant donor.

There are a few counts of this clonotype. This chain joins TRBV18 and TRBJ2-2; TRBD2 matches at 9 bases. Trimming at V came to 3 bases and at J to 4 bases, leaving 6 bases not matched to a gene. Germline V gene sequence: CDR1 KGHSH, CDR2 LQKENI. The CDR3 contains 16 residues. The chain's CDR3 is CASSPRLAGPTGELFF. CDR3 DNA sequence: TGTGCCAGCTCACCGAGGCTAGCGGGACCCACCGGGGAGCTGTTTTTT.

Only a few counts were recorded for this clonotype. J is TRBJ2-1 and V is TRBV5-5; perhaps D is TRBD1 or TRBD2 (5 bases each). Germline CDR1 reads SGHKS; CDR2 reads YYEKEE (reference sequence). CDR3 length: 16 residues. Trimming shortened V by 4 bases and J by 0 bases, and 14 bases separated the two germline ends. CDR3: CASSRTDSGSYNEQFF. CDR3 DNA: TGTGCCAGCAGCCGAACTGACAGCGGCTCCTACAATGAGCAGTTCTTC. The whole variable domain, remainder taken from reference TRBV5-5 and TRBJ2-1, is DAGVTQSPTHLIKTRGQQVTLRCSPISGHKSVSWYQQVLGQGPQFIFQYYEKEERGRGNFPDRFSARQFPNYSSELNVNALLLGDSALYLCASSRTDSGSYNEQFFGPGTRLTVL.

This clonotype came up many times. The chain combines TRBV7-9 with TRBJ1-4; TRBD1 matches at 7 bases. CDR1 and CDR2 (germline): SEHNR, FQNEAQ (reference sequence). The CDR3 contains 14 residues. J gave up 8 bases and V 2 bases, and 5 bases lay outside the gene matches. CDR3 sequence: CASSLRGGGEKLFF. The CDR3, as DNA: TGTGCCAGCAGCTTAAGAGGGGGCGGCGAAAAACTGTTTTTT.

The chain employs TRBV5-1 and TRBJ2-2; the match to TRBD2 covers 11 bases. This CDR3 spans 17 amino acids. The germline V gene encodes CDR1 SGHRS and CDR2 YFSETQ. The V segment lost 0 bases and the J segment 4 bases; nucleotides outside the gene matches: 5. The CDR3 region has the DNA TGCGCCAGCAGCTTGGGACTAGCGGGATCGTCCACCGGGGAGCTGTTTTTT. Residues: CASSLGLAGSSTGELFF.

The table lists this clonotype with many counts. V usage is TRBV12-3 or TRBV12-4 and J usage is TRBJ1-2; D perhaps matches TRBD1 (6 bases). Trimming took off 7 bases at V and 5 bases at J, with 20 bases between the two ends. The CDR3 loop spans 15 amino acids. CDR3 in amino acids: CASKLATGGYYGYTF. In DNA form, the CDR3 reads TGTGCCAGCAAACTCGCGACAGGCGGTTATTATGGCTACACCTTC.

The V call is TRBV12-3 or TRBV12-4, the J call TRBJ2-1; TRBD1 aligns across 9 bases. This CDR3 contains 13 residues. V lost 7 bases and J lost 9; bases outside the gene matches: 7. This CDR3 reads CASNNRGPGEQFF. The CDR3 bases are TGTGCCAGCAATAACAGGGGGCCGGGTGAGCAGTTCTTC.

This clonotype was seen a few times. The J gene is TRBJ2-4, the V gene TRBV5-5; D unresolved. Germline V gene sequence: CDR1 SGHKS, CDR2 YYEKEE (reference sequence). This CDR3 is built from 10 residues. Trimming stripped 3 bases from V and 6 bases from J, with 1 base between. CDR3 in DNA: TGTGCCAGCAGCTCAAACATTCAGTACTTC. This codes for CASSSNIQYF. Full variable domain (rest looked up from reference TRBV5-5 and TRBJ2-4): DAGVTQSPTHLIKTRGQQVTLRCSPISGHKSVSWYQQVLGQGPQFIFQYYEKEERGRGNFPDRFSARQFPNYSSELNVNALLLGDSALYLCASSSNIQYFGAGTRLSVL.

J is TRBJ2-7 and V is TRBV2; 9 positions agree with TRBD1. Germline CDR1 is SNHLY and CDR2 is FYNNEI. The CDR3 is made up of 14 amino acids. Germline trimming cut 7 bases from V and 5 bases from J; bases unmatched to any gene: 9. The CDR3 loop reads CASTTGQGRHEQYF. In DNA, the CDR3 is TGTGCCAGCACCACCGGACAGGGGCGGCACGAGCAGTACTTC.

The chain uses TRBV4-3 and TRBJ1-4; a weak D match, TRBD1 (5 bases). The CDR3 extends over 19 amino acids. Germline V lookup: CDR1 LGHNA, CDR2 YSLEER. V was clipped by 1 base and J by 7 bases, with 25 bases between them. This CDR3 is CASSQGPTHPRAGFEKLFF. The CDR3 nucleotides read TGCGCCAGCAGCCAAGGACCCACTCATCCGAGGGCAGGGTTTGAAAAACTGTTTTTT.

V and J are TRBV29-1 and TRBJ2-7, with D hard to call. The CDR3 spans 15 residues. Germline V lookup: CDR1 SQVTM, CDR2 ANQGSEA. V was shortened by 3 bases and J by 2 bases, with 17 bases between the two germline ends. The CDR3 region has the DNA TGCAGCGTTGAGCTCGAAGCAGGAGTGACCTACGAGCAGTACTTC. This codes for CSVELEAGVTYEQYF.

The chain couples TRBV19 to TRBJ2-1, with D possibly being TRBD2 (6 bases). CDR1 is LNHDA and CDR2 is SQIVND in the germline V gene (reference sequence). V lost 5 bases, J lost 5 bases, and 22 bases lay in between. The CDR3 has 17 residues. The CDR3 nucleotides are TGTGCCAGTAGTGCACACCTTCCTGGGACTGCAAACAATGAGCAGTTCTTC. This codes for CASSAHLPGTANNEQFF. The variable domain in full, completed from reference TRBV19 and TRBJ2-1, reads DGGITQSPKYLFRKEGQNVTLSCEQNLNHDAMYWYRQDPGQGLRLIYYSQIVNDFQKGDIAEGYSVSREKKESFPLTVTSAQKNPTAFYLCASSAHLPGTANNEQFFGPGTRLTVL.

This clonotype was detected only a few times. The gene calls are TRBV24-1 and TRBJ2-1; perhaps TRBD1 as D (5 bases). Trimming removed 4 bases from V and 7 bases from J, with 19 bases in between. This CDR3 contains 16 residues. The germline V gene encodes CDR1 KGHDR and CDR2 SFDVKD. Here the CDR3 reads CATSEFDRVGVNEQFF. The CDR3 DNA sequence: TGTGCCACCAGTGAATTCGACAGAGTAGGAGTTAATGAGCAGTTCTTC.

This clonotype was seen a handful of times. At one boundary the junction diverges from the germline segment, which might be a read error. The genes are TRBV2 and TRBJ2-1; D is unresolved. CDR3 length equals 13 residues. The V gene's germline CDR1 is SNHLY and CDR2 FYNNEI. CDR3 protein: CASGELNYNEQFF. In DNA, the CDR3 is TGTGCCAGCGGTGAACTGAACTACAATGAGCAGTTCTTC.

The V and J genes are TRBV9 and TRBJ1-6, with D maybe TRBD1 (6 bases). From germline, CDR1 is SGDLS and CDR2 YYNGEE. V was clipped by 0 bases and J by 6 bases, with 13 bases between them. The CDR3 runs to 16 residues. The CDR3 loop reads CASSVAGNRVNSPLHF. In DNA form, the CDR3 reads TGTGCCAGCAGCGTAGCGGGGAACAGGGTTAATTCACCCCTCCACTTT.

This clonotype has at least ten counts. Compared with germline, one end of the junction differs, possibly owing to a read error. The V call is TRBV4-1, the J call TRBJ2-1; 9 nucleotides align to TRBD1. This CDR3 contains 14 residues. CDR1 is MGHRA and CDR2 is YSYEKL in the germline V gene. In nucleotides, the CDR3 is TGCGCCAGCAGCGAAGACAGGGGGTACAATGAGCAGTTCTTC. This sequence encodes CASSEDRGYNEQFF.

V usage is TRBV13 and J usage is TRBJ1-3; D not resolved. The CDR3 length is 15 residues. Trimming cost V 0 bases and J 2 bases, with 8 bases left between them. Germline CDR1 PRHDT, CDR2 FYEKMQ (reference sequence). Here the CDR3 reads CASSLGPQPGNTIYF. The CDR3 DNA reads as TGTGCCAGCAGCTTAGGCCCACAACCTGGAAACACCATATATTTT.

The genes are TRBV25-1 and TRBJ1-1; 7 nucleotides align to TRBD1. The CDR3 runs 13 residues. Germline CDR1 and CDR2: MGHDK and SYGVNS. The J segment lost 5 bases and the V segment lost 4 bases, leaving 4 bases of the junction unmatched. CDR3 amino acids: CASSGGGWTEAFF. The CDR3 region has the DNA TGTGCCAGCAGTGGAGGGGGCTGGACTGAAGCTTTCTTT.